A single sample gave rise to the 20 T cell receptor beta chains below, sequenced in a study of brain T cells in children with intractable seizures. Produced via immunoSEQ multiplex PCR; TCRdb's table is partial and in-frame only. The repertoire holds about 80,000 clones, with about 93% as singletons. The starting material was peripheral blood, obtained at surgery. These receptor sequences come from a girl aged 2-10 years with Rasmussen encephalitis and intractable seizures.

The V call is TRBV28, the J call TRBJ1-5; no reliable D call. CDR1 MDHEN and CDR2 SYDVKM come from the germline V gene. The V end was cut by 2 bases, the J end by 8 bases, with 13 bases between. The CDR3 spans 14 residues. The CDR3 loop is CASSLLSGEKPQHF. DNA for the CDR3: TGTGCCAGCAGTTTACTCTCGGGTGAGAAGCCCCAGCATTTT.

The rearrangement uses TRBV20-1 and TRBJ1-1; tentatively, D is TRBD1 (6 bases). This CDR3 comprises 10 residues. The V end lost 5 bases, the J end lost 8 bases, and 9 bases lay between the germline ends. Germline-derived CDR1 and CDR2 are DFQATT and SNEGSKA (reference sequence). The chain's CDR3 is CSAWGREAFF. The CDR3 bases are TGCAGTGCTTGGGGGCGCGAAGCTTTCTTT.

The chain employs TRBV27 and TRBJ2-3; no firm D call. Trimming took off 4 bases at V and 0 bases at J, with 8 bases between the two ends. CDR3 length: 14 amino acids. Germline V gives CDR1 MNHEY, CDR2 SMNVEV (reference sequence). CDR3 in amino acids: CASSSGDSTDTQYF. The CDR3 DNA reads TGTGCCAGCAGTTCCGGAGATAGCACAGATACGCAGTATTTT.

The chain is built from TRBV13 and TRBJ1-3; 10 positions match TRBD1. CDR1 and CDR2 (germline): PRHDT, FYEKMQ (reference sequence). V shed 5 bases, J shed 5 bases, and the junction held 9 bases outside the gene matches. The CDR3 runs to 16 residues. The CDR3: CASSPLGQGMRNTIYF. The CDR3, as DNA: TGTGCCAGCAGCCCACTGGGACAGGGGATGCGAAACACCATATATTTT.

The genes are TRBV18 and TRBJ1-2, with D perhaps matching TRBD1 (6 bases). Trimming cost V 3 bases and J 5 bases, with 10 bases left between them. CDR3 length: 13 amino acids. CDR1 is KGHSH, CDR2 LQKENI, per germline. The DNA for the CDR3 is TGTGCCAGCTCACCGAACAGGGAGTATGGCTACACCTTC. This gives the protein CASSPNREYGYTF.

The CDR3 here is CASRTLQGVGTGELFF. The CDR3 coding sequence is TGCGCCAGCCGTACTCTTCAGGGGGTTGGGACCGGGGAGCTGTTTTTT. The gene calls are TRBV10-2 and TRBJ2-2; 7 positions match TRBD1. Germline V gives CDR1 WSHSY, CDR2 SAAADI. The ends lost 8 bases at V and 5 bases at J; junction bases unmatched: 14. The CDR3 totals 16 residues.

This rearrangement joins TRBV5-5 to TRBJ2-7; no clear D. The germline V gene encodes CDR1 SGHKS and CDR2 YYEKEE (reference sequence). Trimming cost V 1 base and J 6 bases, with 17 bases left between them. The CDR3 loop spans 15 amino acids. The CDR3 sequence: CASSLLAALQSEQYF. The CDR3 region has the DNA TGTGCCAGCAGCTTGTTGGCGGCCTTACAGAGCGAGCAGTACTTC.

This chain connects TRBV12-3 or TRBV12-4 to TRBJ2-3; D gene unclear. Trimming stripped 7 bases from V and 4 bases from J, with 12 bases between. The CDR3 sequence is 13 residues long. This CDR3 is CASTITPSDTQYF. CDR3 sequence (DNA): TGTGCCAGCACCATCACCCCTTCAGATACGCAGTATTTT.

This CDR3 reads CASSWGQGADNEQFF. The CDR3 region has the DNA TGTGCCAGCAGCTGGGGACAGGGGGCCGACAATGAGCAGTTCTTC. This chain joins TRBV7-9 and TRBJ2-1; TRBD1 matches at 12 bases. The CDR3 has 15 amino acids. Looked up from germline, CDR1 is SEHNR and CDR2 is FQNEAQ (reference sequence). The V gene end was trimmed by 4 bases and the J gene end by 5 bases; junction bases not matched to a gene: 3.

To note about this clone: Other DNA sequences within the sample encode an identical CDR3. The rearrangement joins TRBV2 to TRBJ1-1, with 8 positions matching TRBD1. The CDR3 length is 13 residues. CDR1 and CDR2 (germline): SNHLY, FYNNEI. Losses at the gene ends were 6 bases for V and 6 bases for J; bases not matched to a gene: 6. The CDR3 DNA reads as TGTGCCAGCAGAGGGACAGGCGCCCCTGAAGCTTTCTTT. It is translated as CASRGTGAPEAFF.

This chain's CDR3 is CASSPRPPGQAFYEQYF. The CDR3 region has the DNA TGTGCCAGCTCACCACGGCCCCCGGGACAGGCTTTTTACGAGCAGTACTTC. J is TRBJ2-7 and V is TRBV18; 8 bases are a match to TRBD1. Germline V lookup: CDR1 KGHSH, CDR2 LQKENI. The CDR3 is 17 amino acids. J lost 4 bases, V lost 1 base, and 12 bases had no gene match.

Regarding this clone: Additional DNA sequences in this sample encode the identical CDR3. The chain recombines TRBV18 with TRBJ1-1, with 9 bases lining up with TRBD1. Trimming removed 6 bases from V and 1 base from J; junction bases left unmatched: 3. CDR1 and CDR2 from the germline V gene are KGHSH and LQKENI. This CDR3 is 14 amino acids long. CDR3 in DNA: TGTGCCAGCTCTCCGGACAGGGGGAACACTGAAGCTTTCTTT. Amino acids: CASSPDRGNTEAFF.

The V gene is TRBV6-5, the J gene TRBJ2-5, with D hard to call. There are 14 residues in the CDR3. Germline values: CDR1 MNHEY, CDR2 SVGAGI. The germline V and J ends were trimmed by 6 bases and 1 base, with 12 bases remaining between them. The CDR3 region has the DNA TGTGCCAGCAGCGTAGCAAGAACCCAAGAGACCCAGTACTTC. Residues: CASSVARTQETQYF.

The J gene is TRBJ2-1, the V gene TRBV12-3 or TRBV12-4; D call uncertain. With 7 bases removed from V and 4 bases from J, the gap between germline ends came to 8 bases. The CDR3 has 12 amino acids. The CDR3, as DNA: TGTGCCAGCACCCCTAATTACAATGAGCAGTTCTTC. This gives the protein CASTPNYNEQFF.

The rearrangement joins TRBV19 to TRBJ2-4; 8 bases are a match to TRBD2. After removal of 7 bases from V and 6 bases from J, the junction contained 5 bases not matched to a gene. Per germline, CDR1 LNHDA and CDR2 SQIVND (reference sequence). The CDR3 spans 13 residues. The DNA for the CDR3 is TGTGCCAGTAAGGGACTAGATTCAAACATTCAGTACTTC. Protein: CASKGLDSNIQYF.

Only one count was recorded for this clone. The chain links TRBV5-1 to TRBJ2-6; the D is unclear. V dropped 1 base and J dropped 0 bases, with 5 bases sitting between them. The V gene's germline CDR1 is SGHRS and CDR2 YFSETQ. The CDR3 spans 15 residues. The CDR3, as DNA: TGCGCCAGCAGCTTGCCGGGCTCTGGGGCCAACGTCCTGACTTTC. Translated, it gives CASSLPGSGANVLTF. Complete variable domain (other parts from reference TRBV5-1 and TRBJ2-6): KAGVTQTPRYLIKTRGQQVTLSCSPISGHRSVSWYQQTPGQGLQFLFEYFSETQRNKGNFPGRFSGRQFSNSRSEMNVSTLELGDSALYLCASSLPGSGANVLTFGAGSRLTVL.

This rearrangement joins TRBV15 to TRBJ2-4; no reliable D call. The germline V and J ends were trimmed by 2 bases and 2 bases, with 10 bases remaining between them. Per germline, CDR1 LNHNV and CDR2 YYDKDF (reference sequence). This CDR3 has 15 residues. The CDR3 nucleotides are TGTGCCACCAGCAGAACCAGGTACTCCAAAAACATTCAGTACTTC. This encodes CATSRTRYSKNIQYF.

V and J are TRBV27 and TRBJ2-2; D is possibly TRBD1 (6 bases). This CDR3 comprises 15 residues. Trimming stripped 8 bases from V and 1 base from J, with 14 bases between. Per germline, CDR1 MNHEY and CDR2 SMNVEV (reference sequence). The CDR3 reads CASGPRTVNTGELFF. The CDR3 bases are TGTGCCAGCGGCCCAAGGACAGTGAACACCGGGGAGCTGTTTTTT.

The chain uses TRBV30 and TRBJ1-5; a possible D gene is TRBD1 (6 bases). This CDR3 is 12 amino acids long. The V and J ends lost 6 bases and 4 bases respectively, with 10 bases between them. CDR1 is GTSNPN and CDR2 is SVGIG in the germline V gene (reference sequence). CDR3 residues: CACRQGNQPQHF. CDR3 nucleotide sequence: TGTGCCTGTCGGCAGGGGAATCAGCCCCAGCATTTT.

The chain couples TRBV4-2 to TRBJ1-5; D not certain. The V gene's germline CDR1 is LGHNA and CDR2 YNFKEQ. This CDR3 has 15 residues. V shed 0 bases and J shed 2 bases, with 8 bases lying between them. CDR3 loop: CASSQDLAGNQPQHF. Written as DNA, the CDR3 is TGTGCCAGCAGCCAAGACTTGGCGGGCAATCAGCCCCAGCATTTT.